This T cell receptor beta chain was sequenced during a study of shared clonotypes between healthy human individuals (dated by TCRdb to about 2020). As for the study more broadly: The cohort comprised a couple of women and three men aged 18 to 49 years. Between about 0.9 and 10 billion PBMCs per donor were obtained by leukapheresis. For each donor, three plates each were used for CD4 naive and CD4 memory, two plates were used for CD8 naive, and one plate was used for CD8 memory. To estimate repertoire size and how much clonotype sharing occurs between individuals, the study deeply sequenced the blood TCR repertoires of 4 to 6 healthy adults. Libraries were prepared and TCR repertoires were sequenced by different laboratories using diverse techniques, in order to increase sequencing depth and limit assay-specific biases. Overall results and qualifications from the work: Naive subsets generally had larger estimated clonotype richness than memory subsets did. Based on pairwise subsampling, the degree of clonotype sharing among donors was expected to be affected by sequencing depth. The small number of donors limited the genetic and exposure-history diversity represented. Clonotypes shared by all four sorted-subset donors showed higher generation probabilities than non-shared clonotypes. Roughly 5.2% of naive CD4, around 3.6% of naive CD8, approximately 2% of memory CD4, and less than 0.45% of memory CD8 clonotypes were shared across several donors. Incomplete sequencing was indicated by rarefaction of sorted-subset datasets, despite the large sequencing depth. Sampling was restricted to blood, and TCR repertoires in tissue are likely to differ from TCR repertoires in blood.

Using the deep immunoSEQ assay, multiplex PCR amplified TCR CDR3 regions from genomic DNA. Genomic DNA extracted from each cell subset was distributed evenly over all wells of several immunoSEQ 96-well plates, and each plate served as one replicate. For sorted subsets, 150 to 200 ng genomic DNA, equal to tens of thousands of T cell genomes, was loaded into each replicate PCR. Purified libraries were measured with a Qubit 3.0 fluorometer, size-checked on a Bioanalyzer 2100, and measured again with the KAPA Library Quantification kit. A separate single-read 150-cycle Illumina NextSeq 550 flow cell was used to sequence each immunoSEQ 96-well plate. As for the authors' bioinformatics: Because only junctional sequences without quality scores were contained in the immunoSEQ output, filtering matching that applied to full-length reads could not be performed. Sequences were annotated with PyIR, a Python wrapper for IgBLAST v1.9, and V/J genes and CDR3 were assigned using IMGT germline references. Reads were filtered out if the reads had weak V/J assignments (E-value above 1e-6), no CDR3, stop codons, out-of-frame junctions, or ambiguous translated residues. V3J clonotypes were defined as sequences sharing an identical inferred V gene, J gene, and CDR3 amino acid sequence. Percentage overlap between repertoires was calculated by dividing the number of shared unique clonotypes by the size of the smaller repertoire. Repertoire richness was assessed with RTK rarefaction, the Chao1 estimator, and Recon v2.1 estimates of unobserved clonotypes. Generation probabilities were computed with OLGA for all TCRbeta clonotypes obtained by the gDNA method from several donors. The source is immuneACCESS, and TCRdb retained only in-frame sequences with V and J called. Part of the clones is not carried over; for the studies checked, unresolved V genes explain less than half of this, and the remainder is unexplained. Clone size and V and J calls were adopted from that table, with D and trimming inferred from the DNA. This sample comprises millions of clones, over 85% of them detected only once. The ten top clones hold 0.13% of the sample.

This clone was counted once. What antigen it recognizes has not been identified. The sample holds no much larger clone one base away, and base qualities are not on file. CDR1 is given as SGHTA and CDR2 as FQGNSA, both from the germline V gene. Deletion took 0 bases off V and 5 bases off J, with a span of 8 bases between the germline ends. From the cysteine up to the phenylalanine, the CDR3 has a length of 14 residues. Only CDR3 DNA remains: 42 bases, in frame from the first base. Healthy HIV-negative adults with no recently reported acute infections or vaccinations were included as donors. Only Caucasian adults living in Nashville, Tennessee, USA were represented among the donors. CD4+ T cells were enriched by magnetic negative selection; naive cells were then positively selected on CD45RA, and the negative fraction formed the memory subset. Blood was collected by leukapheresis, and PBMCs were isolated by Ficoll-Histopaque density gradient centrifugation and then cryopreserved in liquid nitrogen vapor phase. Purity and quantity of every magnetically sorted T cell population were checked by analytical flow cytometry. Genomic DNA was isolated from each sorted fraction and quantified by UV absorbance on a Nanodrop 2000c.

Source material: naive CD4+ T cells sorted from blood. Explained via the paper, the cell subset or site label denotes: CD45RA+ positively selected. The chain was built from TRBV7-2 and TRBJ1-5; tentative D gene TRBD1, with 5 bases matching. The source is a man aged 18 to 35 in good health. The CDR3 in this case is CASSLAGAHQPQHF. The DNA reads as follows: TGTGCCAGCAGCTTAGCAGGGGCCCATCAGCCCCAGCATTTT.